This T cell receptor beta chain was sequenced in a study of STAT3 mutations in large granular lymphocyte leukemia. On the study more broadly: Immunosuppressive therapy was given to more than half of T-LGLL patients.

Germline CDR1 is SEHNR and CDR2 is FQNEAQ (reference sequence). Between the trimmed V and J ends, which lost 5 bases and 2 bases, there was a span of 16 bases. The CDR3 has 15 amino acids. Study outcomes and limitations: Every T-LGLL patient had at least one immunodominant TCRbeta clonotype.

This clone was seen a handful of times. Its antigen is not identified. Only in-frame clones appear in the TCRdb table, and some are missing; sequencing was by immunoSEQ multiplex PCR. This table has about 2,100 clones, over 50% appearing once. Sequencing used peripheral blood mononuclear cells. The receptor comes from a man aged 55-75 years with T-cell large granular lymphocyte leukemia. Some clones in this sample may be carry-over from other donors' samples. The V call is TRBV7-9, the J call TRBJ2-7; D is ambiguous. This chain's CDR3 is CASSPANQLTYEQYF. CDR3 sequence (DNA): TGTGCCAGCAGCCCTGCTAATCAGCTTACCTACGAGCAGTACTTC. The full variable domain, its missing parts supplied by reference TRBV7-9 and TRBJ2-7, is DTGVSQNPRHKITKRGQNVTFRCDPISEHNRLYWYRQTLGQGPEFLTYFQNEAQLEKSRLLSDRFSAERPKGSFSTLEIQRTEQGDSAMYLCASSPANQLTYEQYFGPGTRLTVT.